This T cell receptor (beta chain) was sequenced in a study of regulatory T cells in long-lasting Graves disease. Study-level information: Graves' patients who were just diagnosed had used antithyroid drugs for under 3 months. The study's findings and limits: Among samples with persistent disease, TRBV28, TRBJ1-2 and TRBJ2-5 were favored. Graves' patients with persistent disease showed TCR diversity lower than patients newly diagnosed.

The time point was: newly diagnosed GD, antithyroid drugs for less than 3 months. Construction of the TCR library relied on RNA isolated from PBMCs. By American Thyroid Association guidelines, Graves' disease was diagnosed in the cohort. This clonotype occurred many times. The antigen is not known. The V gene's germline CDR1 is MDHEN and CDR2 SYDVKM. V dropped 7 bases and J dropped 6 bases, with 13 bases sitting between them. CDR3 length equals 13 residues. CDR3 regions were amplified by Arm-PCR using iRepertoire HTBI primers to build TCR beta libraries. One entry per CDR3 protein results from TCRdb running MiXCR on the multiplex PCR reads. In the table there are 240,000 or so distinct CDR3 sequences, around 20% of which are singletons.

The chain joins TRBV28 to TRBJ2-1; D may be TRBD2 (6 bases). The sample was peripheral blood mononuclear cells (PBMCs), taken at new diagnosis, from a patient treated with antithyroid drugs. The sequence derives from a female donor with Graves disease. The CDR3, as DNA: TGTGCCAGCACTCCTGGGGGGTTCAATGAGCAGTTCTTC. Its protein is CASTPGGFNEQFF.